A single sample gave rise to the 31 T cell receptor beta chains below, sequenced in a study of T cells in Graves' hyperthyroidism and ophthalmopathy (dated by TCRdb to 2018 to 2020). Libraries were prepared through multiplex PCR. TCRdb names Illumina HiSeq 2000 as the instrument used. The TCR beta CDR3 regions were amplified from the RNA transcripts. The first round of RT-PCR for the TCR CDR3 was performed with the HTBI primer set and the Qiagen OneStep RT-PCR kit. TCRdb reanalyzed the raw reads on its own, using fastp at Q25 for trimming and MiXCR for clone calling, and kept in-frame beta chains. CDR3 protein duplicates are merged, each entry listing the most common genes and DNA. The sample table contains 200,000 to 250,000 distinct CDR3 sequences; only one count was recorded for approximately 17% of them. The top ten hold around 50% of the sample. Source material: blood. The receptor source for this set is a man aged 45 to 65 with Graves' hyperthyroidism.

This clonotype was counted ten times or more. The DNA for the CDR3 is TGTGCCTGGAGTGGGGGTGCCTACGAGCAGTACTTC. Encoded protein: CAWSGGAYEQYF. The V gene is TRBV30, the J gene TRBJ2-7; no clear D gene. The germline V gene encodes CDR1 GTSNPN and CDR2 SVGIG (reference sequence). V dropped 1 base and J dropped 2 bases, with 6 bases sitting between them. There are 12 residues in the CDR3.

At least ten counts were recorded for this clonotype. CDR3 residues: CASSEASQGGEKLFF. The CDR3 nucleotides are TGTGCCAGCAGTGAAGCCTCGCAGGGTGGTGAAAAACTGTTTTTT. V gene TRBV2 combines with J gene TRBJ1-4, with D possibly matching TRBD1 (5 bases). The V and J ends lost 0 bases and 7 bases respectively, with 12 bases between them. The CDR3 is 15 amino acids. Germline CDR1 and CDR2: SNHLY and FYNNEI.

This clonotype was observed a handful of times. The CDR3 nucleotides read TGTGCCAGCAGCTTGGGGACAGGGGGTTTCTACGAGCAGTACTTC. Translated: CASSLGTGGFYEQYF. The J gene is TRBJ2-7, the V gene TRBV5-4, with 10 bases identical to TRBD1. Germline CDR1 reads SGHNT; CDR2 reads YYREEE (reference sequence). The CDR3 consists of 15 residues. Unmatched junction bases numbered 3, after V lost 0 bases and J lost 3 bases. Combining the CDR3 with reference TRBV5-4 and TRBJ2-7 gives the whole variable domain ETGVTQSPTHLIKTRGQQVTLRCSSQSGHNTVSWYQQALGQGPQFIFQYYREEENGRGNFPPRFSGLQFPNYSSELNVNALELDDSALYLCASSLGTGGFYEQYFGPGTRLTVT.

This clonotype was found many times. The chain couples TRBV30 to TRBJ2-7; 10 nucleotides agree with TRBD1. Trimming removed 3 bases from V and 5 bases from J; junction bases left unmatched: 4. The CDR3 extends over 13 amino acids. Germline V gene data show CDR1 as GTSNPN and CDR2 as SVGIG (reference sequence). CDR3 coding DNA: TGTGCCTGGAGAGGACAGGGGGTCAACGAGCAGTACTTC. Translated, it gives CAWRGQGVNEQYF.

The genes are TRBV20-1 and TRBJ2-3; TRBD2 matches at 9 bases. Germline V gives CDR1 DFQATT, CDR2 SNEGSKA (reference sequence). Trimming took 0 bases from V and 4 from J; bases not matched to a gene: 11. CDR3 size: 17 residues. The chain's CDR3 is CSARDPNSGSRADTQYF. For the CDR3, the DNA is TGCAGTGCTAGAGATCCAAATAGCGGGAGTAGGGCAGATACGCAGTATTTT.

The gene calls are TRBV27 and TRBJ2-2, with 14 bases matching TRBD2. Germline trimming cut 0 bases from V and 6 bases from J; bases unmatched to any gene: 12. The CDR3 length is 20 residues. In germline, CDR1 is MNHEY, CDR2 SMNVEV (reference sequence). This CDR3 is CASSLSPVGLAGGKAGELFF. The CDR3 nucleotides read TGTGCCAGCAGTTTATCCCCTGTCGGACTAGCGGGAGGAAAGGCCGGGGAGCTGTTTTTT.

This clonotype was recorded many times. V is TRBV6-2 or TRBV6-3 and J is TRBJ1-2; D uncertain. The germline V and J ends were trimmed by 6 bases and 3 bases, with 14 bases remaining between them. Looked up from germline, CDR1 is MNHEY and CDR2 is SVGEGT. This CDR3 contains 14 residues. CDR3 nucleotides: TGTGCCAGCAGCCGTTCGGGCATAGACTATGGCTACACCTTC. Its translation is CASSRSGIDYGYTF.

This clonotype is large in the sample. This sequence joins TRBV11-2 and TRBJ2-1; the D is unclear. The CDR3 spans 15 residues. The germline gives CDR1 SGHAT, CDR2 FQNNGV. V lost 0 bases, J lost 4 bases, and 10 bases lay in between. The DNA of the CDR3 is TGTGCCAGCAGCTTAGATCGGGCAGATTACAATGAGCAGTTCTTC. It encodes CASSLDRADYNEQFF.

This clonotype appeared a few times. The genes are TRBV19 and TRBJ2-5, with D perhaps TRBD1 (5 bases). The CDR3 is 14 residues long. Between the trimmed V and J ends, which lost 2 bases and 0 bases, there was a span of 7 bases. Per germline, CDR1 LNHDA and CDR2 SQIVND (reference sequence). For the CDR3, the DNA is TGTGCCAGTAGTATAACCAGGGACCAAGAGACCCAGTACTTC. This encodes CASSITRDQETQYF.

Many counts were recorded for this clonotype. V is TRBV5-1 and J is TRBJ2-2; no firm D call. The V gene's germline CDR1 is SGHRS and CDR2 YFSETQ. V lost 4 bases to trimming and J lost 5 bases, with 12 bases between them. This CDR3 contains 14 residues. In DNA form, the CDR3 reads TGCGCCAGCAGCCTGAACGTGCAAACCGGGGAGCTGTTTTTT. Translated: CASSLNVQTGELFF.

This clonotype was seen at least ten times. The genes are TRBV7-2 and TRBJ2-3; 9 bases line up with TRBD2. The germline CDR1 and CDR2 sequences are SGHTA and FQGNSA. CDR3 length: 15 residues. Unmatched junction bases numbered 6, after V lost 5 bases and J lost 3 bases. The DNA for the CDR3 is TGTGCCAGCAGCGCAGCTAGCGGGACTACAGATACGCAGTATTTT. This gives the protein CASSAASGTTDTQYF.

The chain uses TRBV4-2 and TRBJ2-1; 8 bases are shared with TRBD2. Germline V gene data show CDR1 as LGHNA and CDR2 as YNFKEQ. The CDR3 is made up of 20 amino acids. With V trimmed by 1 base and J by 0 bases, 14 bases remained unmatched. CDR3 loop: CASSQAVTSAFPSSYNEQFF. In DNA, the CDR3 is TGTGCCAGCAGCCAAGCTGTGACTAGCGCCTTCCCGAGCTCCTACAATGAGCAGTTCTTC.

Regarding this clonotype: A much larger clone sits a single nucleotide away, making a read error possible. The chain is built from TRBV6-2 or TRBV6-3 and TRBJ2-7; D gene unclear. This CDR3 is built from 15 residues. Trimming cost V 5 bases and J 6 bases, with 20 bases left between them. Germline V lookup: CDR1 MNHEY, CDR2 SVGEGT. CDR3 nucleotide sequence: TGTGCCAGCAGTGTGGCAACGAGTCTCCAATCCGAGCAGTACTTC. Residues: CASSVATSLQSEQYF.

This clonotype was seen repeatedly, ten times or more. This chain links TRBV5-1 with TRBJ2-3, with 10 bases matching TRBD2. J lost 5 bases, V lost 0 bases, and 0 bases had no gene match. CDR3 size: 14 residues. CDR1 and CDR2 from the germline V gene are SGHRS and YFSETQ. CDR3 DNA: TGCGCCAGCAGCTTGGGACTAGCGGGAGATACGCAGTATTTT. It is translated as CASSLGLAGDTQYF.

The sample holds a few counts of this clonotype. This rearrangement joins TRBV27 to TRBJ2-7; D may correspond to TRBD1 or TRBD2 (6 bases each). Germline CDR1 MNHEY, CDR2 SMNVEV (reference sequence). The CDR3 runs to 15 residues. V was cut by 0 bases and J by 3 bases, with 12 bases left in between. This chain's CDR3 is CASSLSRGELYEQYF. CDR3 sequence (DNA): TGTGCCAGCAGTTTATCGAGGGGGGAGCTCTACGAGCAGTACTTC.

This clonotype was found many times. This chain uses TRBV29-1 with TRBJ2-7; TRBD1 might be the D (6 bases). The ends were cut back, 6 bases at V and 4 bases at J, with 19 bases in the middle. Per the germline V gene, CDR1 is SQVTM and CDR2 is ANQGSEA. This CDR3 comprises 14 residues. This CDR3 reads CSVGVFVRGYEQYF. CDR3 DNA sequence: TGCAGCGTGGGGGTGTTCGTTAGGGGGTACGAGCAGTACTTC.

The CDR3 protein is CASSYSPFRETEAFF. CDR3 coding DNA: TGTGCCAGCAGTTACTCCCCCTTTAGGGAAACTGAAGCTTTCTTT. The V and J genes are TRBV6-6 and TRBJ1-1; the D is unclear. The CDR3 covers 15 residues. V gave up 0 bases and J gave up 5 bases, with 13 bases separating them. CDR1 is MNHNY, CDR2 SVGAGI, per germline (reference sequence).

The gene calls are TRBV4-1 and TRBJ2-3, with TRBD2 matching over 7 bases. Trimming cost V 5 bases and J 3 bases; bases outside gene matches: 14. CDR3 length: 17 residues. The germline V gene encodes CDR1 MGHRA and CDR2 YSYEKL. The chain's CDR3 is CASSEWGRALGTDTQYF. The CDR3 DNA follows: TGCGCCAGCAGCGAGTGGGGGAGGGCCTTGGGGACAGATACGCAGTATTTT.

The chain combines TRBV18 with TRBJ2-3; D gene unclear. V was cut by 1 base and J by 5 bases, with 1 base left in between. This CDR3 is 11 amino acids long. Germline CDR1 and CDR2: KGHSH and LQKENI. This CDR3 is CASSPQDTQYF. The CDR3 region has the DNA TGTGCCAGCTCACCACAAGATACGCAGTATTTT.

In this sample, this clonotype turned up many times. The genes are TRBV11-3 and TRBJ1-2; possibly TRBD1 for D (6 bases). Germline CDR1 SGHNT, CDR2 YENEEA. Trimming stripped 0 bases from V and 2 bases from J, with 13 bases between. This CDR3 has 16 residues. CDR3 amino acids: CASSLEGQRTNYGYTF. Here the CDR3 DNA reads TGTGCCAGCAGCTTAGAAGGACAGAGGACGAACTATGGCTACACCTTC.

This clonotype showed up many times. The chain links TRBV7-9 to TRBJ2-7; tentative D call: TRBD2 (7 bases). Germline values: CDR1 SEHNR, CDR2 FQNEAQ (reference sequence). Trimming took off 5 bases at V and 4 bases at J, with 18 bases between the two ends. The CDR3 is 15 residues long. CDR3: CASSHAGADGYEQYF. DNA of the CDR3: TGTGCCAGCAGCCACGCGGGGGCAGATGGGTACGAGCAGTACTTC.

This clonotype was picked up many times. The V and J genes are TRBV27 and TRBJ2-2; the D is unclear. V lost 5 bases and J 1 base, leaving 11 bases between the germline ends. The CDR3 totals 15 residues. CDR1 MNHEY and CDR2 SMNVEV come from the germline V gene (reference sequence). This chain's CDR3 is CASSPRVGNTGELFF. The CDR3 region has the DNA TGTGCCAGCAGTCCCCGGGTAGGGAACACCGGGGAGCTGTTTTTT.

This clonotype was seen repeatedly, ten times or more. This may arise from a read error, as a much more abundant clone is one base away. The J gene is TRBJ2-1, the V gene TRBV5-4; 8 bases fit TRBD1. Unmatched junction bases numbered 3, after V lost 4 bases and J lost 6 bases. CDR1 is SGHNT, CDR2 YYREEE, per germline (reference sequence). This CDR3 is 13 amino acids long. The CDR3 spells CASSLDRGNEQFF. In DNA form, the CDR3 reads TGTGCCAGCAGCCTCGACAGGGGCAATGAGCAGTTCTTC. The full variable domain, rest sourced from reference TRBV5-4 and TRBJ2-1, is ETGVTQSPTHLIKTRGQQVTLRCSSQSGHNTVSWYQQALGQGPQFIFQYYREEENGRGNFPPRFSGLQFPNYSSELNVNALELDDSALYLCASSLDRGNEQFFGPGTRLTVL.

In its sample, this clonotype was seen many times. This chain uses TRBV6-1 with TRBJ2-3; 12 bases line up with TRBD2. The ends lost 4 bases at V and 4 bases at J; junction bases unmatched: 3. The CDR3 has 15 residues. The germline gives CDR1 MNHNS, CDR2 SASEGT. CDR3 amino acids: CASSVGLAGPDTQYF. CDR3 coding DNA: TGTGCCAGCAGTGTAGGACTAGCGGGACCAGATACGCAGTATTTT.

This clonotype was counted a few times. The chain combines TRBV7-3 with TRBJ1-1; TRBD1 might be the D (5 bases). The V gene's germline CDR1 is SGHTA and CDR2 FQGTGA. V was shortened by 0 bases and J by 8 bases, with 10 bases between the two germline ends. There are 13 residues in the CDR3. DNA for the CDR3: TGTGCCAGCAGCTTAACGTTCGGGGGAGAAGCTTTCTTT. It codes for CASSLTFGGEAFF.

This clonotype showed up many times. The rearrangement uses TRBV2 and TRBJ2-3, with 8 bases that match TRBD2. With V trimmed by 3 bases and J by 6 bases, 11 bases remained unmatched. The CDR3 is made up of 16 amino acids. Germline CDR1 reads SNHLY; CDR2 reads FYNNEI. CDR3: CASSERRSASGDTQYF. CDR3 DNA: TGTGCCAGCAGTGAGAGAAGGTCGGCTAGCGGGGATACGCAGTATTTT.

The table lists this clonotype with many counts. The chain has TRBV30 and TRBJ1-5; D is perhaps TRBD1 (5 bases). The V gene's germline CDR1 is GTSNPN and CDR2 SVGIG (reference sequence). This CDR3 is 13 amino acids long. The germline V and J ends were trimmed by 1 base and 4 bases, with 8 bases remaining between them. The CDR3 DNA reads TGTGCCTGGAGTGCCGGGGGAAATCAGCCCCAGCATTTT. Protein: CAWSAGGNQPQHF. The variable domain in full, with the rest retrieved from reference TRBV30 and TRBJ1-5, is SQTIHQWPATLVQPVGSPLSLECTVEGTSNPNLYWYRQAAGRGLQLLFYSVGIGQISSEVPQNLSASRPQDRQFILSSKKLLLSDSGFYLCAWSAGGNQPQHFGDGTRLSIL.

In this sample, this clonotype turned up many times. V and J are TRBV3-1 and TRBJ2-1, with D perhaps TRBD1 (6 bases). The length of the CDR3 is 18 residues. Per the germline V gene, CDR1 is LGHDT and CDR2 is YNNKEL (reference sequence). V lost 3 bases and J lost 0, with 18 bases in between. CDR3 DNA sequence: TGTGCCAGCAGCCAGGGCAGGGGAAGGGGGAGCTCCTACAATGAGCAGTTCTTC. Translated: CASSQGRGRGSSYNEQFF.

This clonotype was seen repeatedly, ten times or more. V usage is TRBV18 and J usage is TRBJ1-3; TRBD1 might be the D (6 bases). The CDR3 is 16 amino acids. Germline V CDR1 and CDR2: KGHSH, LQKENI. Deletions cut 3 bases from V and 0 bases from J, with 12 bases between. For the CDR3, the DNA is TGTGCCAGCTCACCGGACAGTTCGAGCTCTGGAAACACCATATATTTT. This encodes CASSPDSSSSGNTIYF.

This clonotype was detected a few times. The rearrangement uses TRBV5-6 and TRBJ1-6; unclear D gene. The CDR3 extends over 14 amino acids. V lost 0 bases and J lost 9, with 10 bases in between. Germline V CDR1 and CDR2: SGHDT, YYEEEE. CDR3 nucleotide sequence: TGTGCCAGCAGCTTGGGGTCCGGAAGTTCACCCCTCCACTTT. Translated: CASSLGSGSSPLHF.

Many counts were recorded for this clonotype. The chain links TRBV20-1 to TRBJ2-3; 11 bases are a match to TRBD2. After removal of 5 bases from V and 4 bases from J, the junction contained 5 bases not matched to a gene. This CDR3 has 14 amino acids. CDR1 DFQATT and CDR2 SNEGSKA come from the germline V gene (reference sequence). The CDR3 spells CSALAGGGADTQYF. CDR3 in DNA: TGCAGTGCTCTAGCGGGAGGTGGGGCAGATACGCAGTATTTT.